Listed here is a single T cell receptor beta chain. The CDR3 length is 19 residues. The ends lost 0 bases at V and 1 base at J; junction bases unmatched: 11. Per the germline V gene, CDR1 is SGHRS and CDR2 is YFSETQ. The sample originates from a study of blood T cell repertoires in COVID-19. Study as a whole: Collection of acute and convalescent COVID-19 samples took place in the United States, Italy and Spain. T cells, B-cell-depleted T cells, or PBMCs provided the cDNA or gDNA that served as material.

Original processing notes: How many nucleated cells were present was estimated from reference gene primer amplification. Some clones are missing from TCRdb's copy, which holds only in-frame ones; the method was immunoSEQ multiplex PCR. Clone size and V and J calls were adopted from that table, with D and trimming inferred from the DNA. The sample shows about 150,000 clones, around 89% of them seen only once. The chain uses TRBV5-1 and TRBJ2-3; 10 bases are a match to TRBD2. Sequencing was carried out using peripheral blood. The clonotype originates from a man aged 50 to 60 who had recovered from COVID-19. The CDR3 loop is CASSLAKIAGGDGTDTQYF. The CDR3 DNA follows: TGCGCCAGCAGCTTGGCAAAAATAGCGGGGGGCGATGGCACAGATACGCAGTATTTT.